These 32 T cell receptor beta chains came from one sample sequenced in a study of blood T cells in healthy people across ages. A second PCR, run for roughly 7 to 12 cycles, used a sample-barcoded 5' primer plus a J-beta primer mix. TCRdb re-called the 5' RACE reads with MiXCR, one entry per CDR3 protein. The data show 1,800,000 or so distinct CDR3 sequences, about 39% seen once. Sequenced material: blood. The receptors come from a human donor in good health.

V is TRBV2 and J is TRBJ2-1, with 14 bases that match TRBD2. The germline CDR1 and CDR2 sequences are SNHLY and FYNNEI. CDR3 length: 18 amino acids. J gave up 7 bases and V 4 bases, and 12 bases lay outside the gene matches. In DNA form, the CDR3 reads TGTGCCAGCAGTGTAAGGCCGGGACTAGCGGGGGTAAAGAATGAGCAGTTCTTC. It codes for CASSVRPGLAGVKNEQFF. Variable domain in full (rest from reference TRBV2 and TRBJ2-1): EPEVTQTPSHQVTQMGQEVILRCVPISNHLYFYWYRQILGQKVEFLVSFYNNEISEKSEIFDDQFSVERPDGSNFTLKIRSTKLEDSAMYFCASSVRPGLAGVKNEQFFGPGTRLTVL.

The chain has TRBV7-2 and TRBJ1-2; unclear D gene. Trimming shortened V by 4 bases and J by 3 bases, and 15 bases separated the two germline ends. Germline-derived CDR1 and CDR2 are SGHTA and FQGNSA. This CDR3 has 15 amino acids. The CDR3: CASSSLASWDYGYTF. CDR3 bases: TGTGCCAGCAGCTCTTTGGCTTCGTGGGACTATGGCTACACCTTC.

The chain recombines TRBV6-2 or TRBV6-3 with TRBJ1-5; the D is unclear. Trimming took off 2 bases at V and 3 bases at J, with 14 bases between the two ends. Germline CDR1 is MNHEY and CDR2 is SVGEGT. There are 16 residues in the CDR3. The CDR3 here is CASSYHPTRANQPQHF. Written as DNA, the CDR3 is TGTGCCAGCAGTTACCACCCGACAAGGGCCAATCAGCCCCAGCATTTT.

J is TRBJ2-7 and V is TRBV2; D perhaps matches TRBD1 (6 bases). CDR1 and CDR2 from the germline V gene are SNHLY and FYNNEI. V shed 5 bases and J shed 4 bases, with 12 bases lying between them. CDR3 length: 13 residues. CDR3 sequence reads: CASSQGTEYEQYF. The CDR3 DNA is TGTGCCAGCAGTCAGGGGACGGAGTACGAGCAGTACTTC.

This chain uses TRBV20-1 with TRBJ2-1; 8 bases align to TRBD2. Germline V CDR1 and CDR2: DFQATT, SNEGSKA (reference sequence). The junction had 9 bases not matched to a gene; V was cut back by 1 base and J by 10 bases. CDR3 length: 14 residues. CDR3 residues: CSARGGLVGWEQFF. The CDR3 region has the DNA TGCAGTGCTAGAGGGGGACTAGTGGGGTGGGAGCAGTTCTTC.

This clonotype was detected a few times. The gene calls are TRBV5-1 and TRBJ2-1; 12 bases align to TRBD2. The CDR3 totals 16 residues. V lost 1 base to trimming and J lost 4 bases; unmatched junction nucleotides: 3. The germline V gene encodes CDR1 SGHRS and CDR2 YFSETQ. The CDR3 nucleotides read TGCGCCAGCAGCTTGATCACTAGCGGGAGGTACAATGAGCAGTTCTTC. Its translation: CASSLITSGRYNEQFF. Variable domain in full (rest from reference TRBV5-1 and TRBJ2-1): KAGVTQTPRYLIKTRGQQVTLSCSPISGHRSVSWYQQTPGQGLQFLFEYFSETQRNKGNFPGRFSGRQFSNSRSEMNVSTLELGDSALYLCASSLITSGRYNEQFFGPGTRLTVL.

As regards this clonotype: A single base separates this from a much larger clone, so it may be a read error. This chain uses TRBV3-1 with TRBJ1-2; D not certain. V lost 3 bases and J lost 5, with 4 bases in between. This CDR3 has 11 amino acids. Germline loops: CDR1 LGHDT, CDR2 YNNKEL (reference sequence). The CDR3 DNA sequence: TGTGCCAGCAGCCAGGAGTATGGCTACACCTTC. Translated: CASSQEYGYTF.

The J gene is TRBJ1-2, the V gene TRBV27; D perhaps matches TRBD1 (5 bases). Germline CDR1 reads MNHEY; CDR2 reads SMNVEV (reference sequence). The V end was cut by 5 bases, the J end by 6 bases, with 16 bases between. The CDR3 extends over 14 amino acids. CDR3 protein: CASSQRGSYHGYTF. CDR3 nucleotides: TGTGCCAGCAGTCAAAGGGGATCTTATCATGGCTACACCTTC.

This clonotype was observed a handful of times. The V call is TRBV7-2, the J call TRBJ2-7; 12 bases map to TRBD2. The CDR3 spans 20 residues. Trimming removed 5 bases from V and 3 bases from J; junction bases left unmatched: 20. Germline V lookup: CDR1 SGHTA, CDR2 FQGNSA. The CDR3 nucleotides read TGTGCCAGCAGCCACCGCGGAGGGGCTAGCGGGGGGGCCGTTGTCTACGAGCAGTACTTC. Encoded protein: CASSHRGGASGGAVVYEQYF.

V gene TRBV20-1 combines with J gene TRBJ2-5, with D possibly being TRBD2 (6 bases). Matching the DNA end better, TRBJ2-1 makes the J call doubtful. The germline CDR1 and CDR2 sequences are DFQATT and SNEGSKA (reference sequence). This CDR3 has 13 residues. The CDR3 DNA follows: TGCAGTGCTAGAGTCGGAGGGAGAGAGACCCAGTTCTTC. Its translation: CSARVGGRETQFF.

V is TRBV12-3 or TRBV12-4 and J is TRBJ1-4, with TRBD1 as a possible D gene (6 bases). Trimming took off 5 bases at V and 4 bases at J, with 14 bases between the two ends. This CDR3 comprises 15 residues. The CDR3 reads CASSLPGALNEKLFF. The DNA for the CDR3 is TGTGCCAGCAGTCTCCCGGGGGCCCTTAATGAAAAACTGTTTTTT.

This clonotype was counted between two and nine times. The CDR3 loop is CSASKGELYEQYF. In nucleotides, the CDR3 is TGCAGTGCTAGTAAAGGGGAACTCTACGAGCAGTACTTC. The chain is built from TRBV20-1 and TRBJ2-7, with D tentatively TRBD1 (5 bases). Trimming left V 3 bases short and J 3 bases short, with 12 bases between. Germline loops: CDR1 DFQATT, CDR2 SNEGSKA (reference sequence). This CDR3 contains 13 residues.

Concerning this clonotype itself: Relative to the germline gene, one junction end is altered; a read error may explain this. The chain uses TRBV11-3 and TRBJ1-1; D is uncertain. There are 13 residues in the CDR3. The V gene's germline CDR1 is SGHNT and CDR2 YENEEA. The CDR3: CTSRLGWTTEAFF. CDR3 sequence (DNA): TGTACCAGCAGGCTAGGGTGGACCACTGAAGCTTTCTTT.

V usage is TRBV29-1 and J usage is TRBJ2-7; 8 bases agree with TRBD2. Germline V gives CDR1 SQVTM, CDR2 ANQGSEA. Losses at the gene ends were 8 bases for V and 2 bases for J; bases not matched to a gene: 2. This CDR3 is 11 amino acids long. The CDR3 reads CSLAGTYEQYF. CDR3 nucleotide sequence: TGCAGCTTAGCGGGGACCTACGAGCAGTACTTC.

This clonotype was detected a few times. V gene TRBV7-9 combines with J gene TRBJ2-4; D may match TRBD1 or TRBD2 (5 bases each). The J call may be faulty, since TRBJ2-7 better matches the DNA end. Germline CDR1 SEHNR, CDR2 FQNEAQ (reference sequence). This CDR3 has 12 amino acids. CDR3 sequence reads: CASTWGKDEQYF. The DNA for the CDR3 is TGTGCCAGCACCTGGGGGAAGGACGAGCAGTACTTC.

This clonotype was recorded at least ten times. This rearrangement joins TRBV9 to TRBJ2-5; TRBD2 matches at 8 bases. The germline CDR1 and CDR2 sequences are SGDLS and YYNGEE. The CDR3 is 14 residues long. V shed 0 bases and J 5 bases; nucleotides not matched to a gene: 3. CDR3 residues: CASSVGIAGETQYF. The CDR3 nucleotides read TGTGCCAGCAGCGTAGGAATAGCGGGGGAGACCCAGTACTTC.

The chain employs TRBV29-1 and TRBJ2-7; D unresolved. CDR3 length: 12 amino acids. V was trimmed by 4 bases and J by 0 bases, leaving 7 bases between them. Germline V gene lookup returns CDR1 SQVTM and CDR2 ANQGSEA. The CDR3 nucleotides read TGCAGCGTTGTAGCAAGCTCCTACGAGCAGTACTTC. Encoded protein: CSVVASSYEQYF.

The chain couples TRBV7-3 to TRBJ2-1, with 11 bases that match TRBD2. V shed 1 base and J 14 bases; nucleotides not matched to a gene: 7. CDR1 and CDR2 (germline): SGHTA, FQGTGA. The CDR3 is made up of 14 amino acids. CDR3 amino acids: CASSLRVSGGEEFF. CDR3 coding DNA: TGTGCCAGCAGCTTAAGAGTTAGCGGGGGGGAAGAGTTCTTC.

This clonotype was seen just once. The chain uses TRBV6-2 or TRBV6-3 and TRBJ2-2, with 7 bases aligning to TRBD2. The CDR3 consists of 14 residues. Germline CDR1 MNHEY, CDR2 SVGEGT. Trimming at V came to 7 bases and at J to 4 bases, leaving 6 bases not matched to a gene. DNA of the CDR3: TGTGCCAGCAAAGGATCGGGGGGCACCGGGGAGCTGTTTTTT. Translating it yields CASKGSGGTGELFF.

V usage is TRBV5-1 and J usage is TRBJ2-1, with 10 bases identical to TRBD2. In germline, CDR1 is SGHRS, CDR2 YFSETQ. The CDR3 runs to 14 residues. Unmatched junction bases numbered 3, after V lost 6 bases and J lost 3 bases. The CDR3: CASTIAGGYNEQFF. The CDR3 nucleotides read TGCGCCAGCACGATAGCGGGGGGCTACAATGAGCAGTTCTTC.

V and J are TRBV10-3 and TRBJ1-5, with D unclear. Germline V CDR1 and CDR2: ENHRY, SYGVKD. V was shortened by 5 bases and J by 8 bases, with 10 bases between the two germline ends. This CDR3 has 12 amino acids. For the CDR3, the DNA is TGTGCCATCAGTCAGGAGCCCAAGCCCCAGCATTTT. Translating gives CAISQEPKPQHF.

This clonotype was picked up a small number of times. This chain uses TRBV7-2 with TRBJ2-4; 7 bases are shared with TRBD2. The CDR3 is 15 amino acids. V lost 5 bases, J lost 3 bases, and 7 bases stayed unmatched. CDR1 is SGHTA, CDR2 FQGNSA, per germline. The CDR3 region is CASSQGGEGKNIQYF. Written as DNA, the CDR3 is TGTGCCAGCAGCCAGGGAGGGGAGGGCAAAAACATTCAGTACTTC. Full variable domain (outside the CDR3, taken from reference TRBV7-2 and TRBJ2-4): GAGVSQSPSNKVTEKGKDVELRCDPISGHTALYWYRQSLGQGLEFLIYFQGNSAPDKSGLPSDRFSAERTGGSVSTLTIQRTQQEDSAVYLCASSQGGEGKNIQYFGAGTRLSVL.

The J gene is TRBJ2-3, the V gene TRBV6-2 or TRBV6-3; TRBD2 aligns across 8 bases. V lost 2 bases and J lost 5; bases outside the gene matches: 15. This CDR3 is 18 amino acids long. The germline V gene has CDR1 MNHEY and CDR2 SVGEGT. CDR3 sequence: CASSYPSRGSGGIDTQYF. The CDR3, as DNA: TGTGCCAGCAGTTACCCTTCAAGGGGGAGCGGGGGAATAGATACGCAGTATTTT.

The chain joins TRBV6-5 to TRBJ1-5; 7 nucleotides line up with TRBD1. Germline values: CDR1 MNHEY, CDR2 SVGAGI. The trim removed 0 bases at V and 5 bases at J, leaving 4 bases unmatched. This CDR3 spans 15 amino acids. The CDR3 spells CASSYSWTGDQPQHF. The DNA of the CDR3 is TGTGCCAGCAGTTACTCTTGGACAGGCGATCAGCCCCAGCATTTT.

This rearrangement joins TRBV10-3 to TRBJ1-2; TRBD1 might be the D (6 bases). CDR1 is ENHRY, CDR2 SYGVKD, per germline. V shed 0 bases and J shed 0 bases, with 11 bases lying between them. The CDR3 contains 16 residues. Here the CDR3 reads CAISESDGTTNYGYTF. The CDR3 DNA follows: TGTGCCATCAGTGAGTCAGACGGGACAACTAACTATGGCTACACCTTC.

The chain's CDR3 is CASRQQGLRAGANVLTF. Written as DNA, the CDR3 is TGTGCCAGCAGACAGCAGGGGTTACGTGCTGGGGCCAACGTCCTGACTTTC. The V and J genes are TRBV6-2 or TRBV6-3 and TRBJ2-6; possible D gene TRBD1, 6 bases. The CDR3 is 17 amino acids. The V end was cut by 6 bases, the J end by 2 bases, with 17 bases between. Germline V gene lookup returns CDR1 MNHEY and CDR2 SVGEGT.

The chain carries TRBV12-3 or TRBV12-4 and TRBJ1-2; weak D call: TRBD1 (6 bases). Between the trimmed V and J ends, which lost 6 bases and 8 bases, there was a span of 16 bases. This CDR3 comprises 13 residues. CDR3 DNA: TGTGCCAGCAGGGCACAGGGAGTAGGGGGCTACACCTTC. Encoded protein: CASRAQGVGGYTF.

Points on this clonotype: At one boundary the junction diverges from the germline segment, which might be a read error. V usage is TRBV7-2 and J usage is TRBJ2-1; no clear D. Germline V gene lookup returns CDR1 SGHTA and CDR2 FQGNSA. This CDR3 comprises 14 residues. CDR3 amino acids: CACSLFLQNNEQFF. In DNA, the CDR3 is TGTGCCTGCAGCTTATTCCTTCAGAATAATGAGCAGTTCTTC.

The V and J genes are TRBV12-3 or TRBV12-4 and TRBJ1-6; 9 bases line up with TRBD1. V was clipped by 10 bases and J by 10 bases; unmatched bases: 8. This CDR3 region has 13 residues. The CDR3 DNA follows: TGTGCCAACAGACAGGGGGGAGAATCACCCCTCCACTTT. Translated, it gives CANRQGGESPLHF.

This clonotype was found once. V gene TRBV4-1 combines with J gene TRBJ2-4; the D gene is possibly TRBD1 (5 bases). The V and J ends lost 1 base and 0 bases respectively, with 13 bases between them. This CDR3 spans 17 amino acids. Germline V gives CDR1 MGHRA, CDR2 YSYEKL. This chain's CDR3 is CASSQVGATLAKNIQYF. In DNA, the CDR3 is TGCGCCAGCAGCCAAGTTGGGGCCACCTTAGCCAAAAACATTCAGTACTTC.

The chain combines TRBV2 with TRBJ1-2; 7 nucleotides match TRBD1. The ends lost 6 bases at V and 7 bases at J; junction bases unmatched: 14. Germline lookup yields CDR1 SNHLY and CDR2 FYNNEI. The CDR3 length is 15 residues. In DNA form, the CDR3 reads TGTGCCAGCAGATACCCTGGAGACAGGGCGAGTGGCTACACCTTC. As protein: CASRYPGDRASGYTF.

The genes are TRBV7-9 and TRBJ1-1; weak D call: TRBD1 (6 bases). The germline CDR1 and CDR2 sequences are SEHNR and FQNEAQ (reference sequence). Trimming removed 9 bases at V and 1 base at J, with 24 bases between. The CDR3 loop spans 17 amino acids. The DNA of the CDR3 is TGTGCCAGTACCCATATAAGGGACACCTTCAGGAACACTGAAGCTTTCTTT. This encodes CASTHIRDTFRNTEAFF.